The following is a T cell receptor (beta chain) sequence with its context. The record originates from a study of T cell changes during pregnancy in multiple sclerosis. Germline V CDR1 and CDR2: KGHSH, LQKENI. The V end lost 6 bases, the J end lost 6 bases, and 12 bases lay between the germline ends. The CDR3 sequence is 13 residues long. Profiled with immunoSEQ multiplex PCR; TCRdb holds only in-frame clones, not every one. The sample lists 60,000 to 70,000 clones, more than 75% occurring once. This receptor was taken from a female donor in good health, enrolled as a control in a pregnancy study. The sequenced sample was peripheral blood, obtained in the third trimester of pregnancy. The genes are TRBV18 and TRBJ1-5; perhaps TRBD1 as D (5 bases). CDR3 region: CASSAGGVQPQHF. DNA for the CDR3: TGTGCCAGCTCCGCGGGGGGGGTTCAGCCCCAGCATTTT.